A single sample gave rise to the 18 T cell receptor beta chains below, sequenced in a study of T cell responses to AZD1222 COVID-19 vaccine. This table comes from immunoSEQ multiplex PCR, and its TCRdb copy is limited to in-frame clones, with some not included. This repertoire shows approximately 190,000 clones, roughly 91% found once; its top ten account for 0.75% to 1%. Sequencing used peripheral blood, obtained on day 0 of AZD1222 vaccination. These receptors originate from an adult in good health.

The chain has TRBV10-3 and TRBJ1-3; D possibly corresponds to TRBD1 (5 bases). The CDR3 loop spans 18 amino acids. V lost 3 bases, J lost 2 bases, and 20 bases lay in between. Germline V gene data show CDR1 as ENHRY and CDR2 as SYGVKD. CDR3 in DNA: TGTGCCATCAGTGAATTTGGGGGACGAGTCAATACTGGAAACACCATATATTTT. Protein: CAISEFGGRVNTGNTIYF.

The J gene is TRBJ1-5, the V gene TRBV7-9; D uncertain. The V gene lost 3 bases and the J gene lost 6 bases, with 6 bases spanning the gap. This CDR3 is built from 12 residues. Germline CDR1 reads SEHNR; CDR2 reads FQNEAQ (reference sequence). CDR3: CASSFLAQPQHF. CDR3 DNA: TGTGCCAGCAGCTTTTTGGCTCAGCCCCAGCATTTT.

The chain employs TRBV9 and TRBJ1-1; D perhaps matches TRBD1 (6 bases). V lost 4 bases to trimming and J lost 6 bases, with 13 bases between them. The CDR3 consists of 13 residues. The germline gives CDR1 SGDLS, CDR2 YYNGEE. The DNA of the CDR3 is TGTGCCAGCAGCCCATCGGGGGCGGCTGAAGCTTTCTTT. Translation: CASSPSGAAEAFF.

Points on this clone: Given the absence of the conserved phenylalanine or tryptophan at the CDR3 end, a read error is likely. It is unclear where the CDR3 begins or ends on the DNA, so no DNA is shown, and the CDR3 is as TCRdb lists it. V gene TRBV7-9 combines with J gene TRBJ1-1. The CDR3 has 9 amino acids, counting both end residues. Per germline, CDR1 SEHNR and CDR2 FQNEAQ (reference sequence). CDR3 sequence reads: CASSSYVPI.

This clone is a singleton in its sample. The rearrangement uses TRBV7-2 and TRBJ1-5; no reliable D call. V dropped 5 bases and J dropped 2 bases, with 13 bases sitting between them. The CDR3 covers 15 residues. Germline CDR1 is SGHTA and CDR2 is FQGNSA. The DNA for the CDR3 is TGTGCCAGCAGCCGCGGACGGTTCGGCAATCAGCCCCAGCATTTT. It codes for CASSRGRFGNQPQHF. The variable domain in full, with the rest retrieved from reference TRBV7-2 and TRBJ1-5, is GAGVSQSPSNKVTEKGKDVELRCDPISGHTALYWYRQSLGQGLEFLIYFQGNSAPDKSGLPSDRFSAERTGGSVSTLTIQRTQQEDSAVYLCASSRGRFGNQPQHFGDGTRLSIL.

The chain combines TRBV6-7 with TRBJ1-1, with TRBD1 identical over 8 bases. TRBV6-7 is an ORF, and what it does is uncertain. After removal of 10 bases from V and 6 bases from J, the junction contained 16 bases not matched to a gene. The length of the CDR3 is 15 residues. CDR3 DNA: TGTGCCACCCATGACATCACAGGGGGGGTAGCTGAAGCTTTCTTT. Its translation is CATHDITGGVAEAFF.

The V and J genes are TRBV2 and TRBJ1-4, with 9 positions matching TRBD1. The CDR3 has 15 residues. Germline V lookup: CDR1 SNHLY, CDR2 FYNNEI. Unmatched junction bases numbered 6, after V lost 6 bases and J lost 4 bases. The CDR3 loop is CASRTGTGINEKLFF. In DNA form, the CDR3 reads TGTGCCAGCAGAACGGGGACAGGGATTAATGAAAAACTGTTTTTT.

V gene TRBV5-1 combines with J gene TRBJ2-7, with D perhaps matching TRBD2 (6 bases). The CDR3 runs 17 residues. Germline-derived CDR1 and CDR2 are SGHRS and YFSETQ. V lost 0 bases to trimming and J lost 2 bases, with 18 bases between them. CDR3 residues: CASSLEVLGGTTYEQYF. The CDR3 coding sequence is TGCGCCAGCAGCTTGGAGGTATTGGGGGGTACAACCTACGAGCAGTACTTC.

CDR3 sequence: CASSHLGQGRGLTSGRGSYNEQFF. In nucleotides, the CDR3 is TGCGCCAGCAGTCATCTAGGACAGGGAAGGGGGTTGACTAGCGGGAGGGGATCCTACAATGAGCAGTTCTTC. The chain employs TRBV23-1 and TRBJ2-1; 14 bases map to TRBD2. TRBV23-1 is designated an ORF whose function remains uncertain. This CDR3 has 24 residues. J gave up 1 base and V 3 bases, and 23 bases lay outside the gene matches.

This rearrangement joins TRBV5-1 to TRBJ2-5; 7 bases fit TRBD2. V lost 3 bases, J lost 4 bases, and 9 bases stayed unmatched. The CDR3 contains 15 residues. Germline loops: CDR1 SGHRS, CDR2 YFSETQ. Here the CDR3 reads CASSSSQWGGETQYF. The CDR3 DNA sequence: TGCGCCAGCAGCTCCAGCCAGTGGGGGGGAGAGACCCAGTACTTC.

The CDR3 protein is CASSRDGQAPWSPLHF. The DNA of the CDR3 is TGTGCCAGCAGCCGGGACGGACAGGCCCCTTGGTCACCCCTCCACTTT. V gene TRBV14 combines with J gene TRBJ1-6; 7 nucleotides agree with TRBD1. Germline values: CDR1 SGHDN, CDR2 FVKESK. The CDR3 is 16 amino acids. The trim removed 4 bases at V and 10 bases at J, leaving 13 bases unmatched.

The chain combines TRBV2 with TRBJ1-2; D not certain. Trimming removed 6 bases from V and 8 bases from J, with 19 bases in between. The CDR3 is 14 amino acids. Germline V CDR1 and CDR2: SNHLY, FYNNEI. The CDR3 region has the DNA TGTGCCAGCAGGGTTTCGGACGTTAATGGGGGCTACACCTTC. Its translation: CASRVSDVNGGYTF.

The rearrangement joins TRBV19 to TRBJ1-1, with D perhaps TRBD1 (6 bases). In germline, CDR1 is LNHDA, CDR2 SQIVND (reference sequence). V lost 6 bases to trimming and J lost 4 bases, with 12 bases between them. The CDR3 contains 13 residues. The CDR3 DNA is TGTGCCAGTAGCCCATTACAGGGCACTGAAGCTTTCTTT. It is translated as CASSPLQGTEAFF.

The V call is TRBV5-1, the J call TRBJ1-1, with D perhaps TRBD1 (5 bases). Germline CDR1 is SGHRS and CDR2 is YFSETQ. V lost 7 bases and J 0 bases, leaving 22 bases between the germline ends. CDR3 length: 17 amino acids. The CDR3 region is CASVLLRDGGMNTEAFF. In DNA, the CDR3 is TGCGCCAGCGTACTACTCCGGGACGGTGGCATGAACACTGAAGCTTTCTTT.

The chain combines TRBV9 with TRBJ2-7; 7 nucleotides line up with TRBD1. The CDR3 has 16 amino acids. J gave up 6 bases and V 3 bases, and 15 bases lay outside the gene matches. Germline V gives CDR1 SGDLS, CDR2 YYNGEE. The CDR3 sequence is CASSDSVKGAFSEQYF. The CDR3 nucleotides read TGTGCCAGCAGCGACAGCGTTAAGGGGGCCTTTTCCGAGCAGTACTTC.

The chain carries TRBV27 and TRBJ1-6, with 7 nucleotides matching TRBD1. This CDR3 comprises 15 residues. The V and J ends lost 3 bases and 8 bases, in that order; junction bases with no gene match: 7. Looked up from germline, CDR1 is MNHEY and CDR2 is SMNVEV (reference sequence). As DNA, the CDR3 is TGTGCCAGCAGTTTTATCCGGGACAGAGATTCACCCCTCCACTTT. Translated: CASSFIRDRDSPLHF.

The rearrangement links TRBV4-3 to TRBJ2-3; 7 nucleotides align to TRBD2. The trim removed 5 bases at V and 2 bases at J, leaving 7 bases unmatched. The CDR3 runs 15 residues. The germline V gene has CDR1 LGHNA and CDR2 YSLEER. CDR3 residues: CASSWGRGVTDTQYF. The CDR3 DNA sequence: TGCGCCAGCAGCTGGGGTCGGGGGGTCACAGATACGCAGTATTTT.

The chain has TRBV5-6 and TRBJ1-2; 11 nucleotides agree with TRBD1. V gave up 0 bases and J gave up 4 bases; unmatched junction bases: 5. The CDR3 runs to 16 residues. Germline lookup yields CDR1 SGHDT and CDR2 YYEEEE. The CDR3 loop reads CASSLGTGTGGYGYTF. In DNA form, the CDR3 reads TGTGCCAGCAGCTTGGGCACCGGGACAGGGGGCTATGGCTACACCTTC. The full variable domain, rest sourced from reference TRBV5-6 and TRBJ1-2, is DAGVTQSPTHLIKTRGQQVTLRCSPKSGHDTVSWYQQALGQGPQFIFQYYEEEERQRGNFPDRFSGHQFPNYSSELNVNALLLGDSALYLCASSLGTGTGGYGYTFGSGTRLTVV.